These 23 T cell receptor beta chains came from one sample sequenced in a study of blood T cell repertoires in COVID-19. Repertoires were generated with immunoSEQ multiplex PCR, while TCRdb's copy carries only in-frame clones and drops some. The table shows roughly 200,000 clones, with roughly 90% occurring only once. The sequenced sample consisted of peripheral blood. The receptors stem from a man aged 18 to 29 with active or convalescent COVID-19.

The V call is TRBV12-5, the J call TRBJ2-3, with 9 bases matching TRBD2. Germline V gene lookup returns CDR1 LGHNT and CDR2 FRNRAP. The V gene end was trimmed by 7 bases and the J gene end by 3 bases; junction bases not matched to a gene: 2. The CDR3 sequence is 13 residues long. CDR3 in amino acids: CASATSGTDTQYF. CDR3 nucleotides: TGTGCTAGTGCAACTAGCGGGACAGATACGCAGTATTTT.

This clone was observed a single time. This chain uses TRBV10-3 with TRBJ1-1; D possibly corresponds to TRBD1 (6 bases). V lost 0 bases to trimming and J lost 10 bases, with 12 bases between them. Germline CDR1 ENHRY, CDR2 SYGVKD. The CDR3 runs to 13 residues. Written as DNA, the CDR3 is TGTGCCATCAGTGAGTCGGGAAGGGGGGGAGCTTTCTTT. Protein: CAISESGRGGAFF.

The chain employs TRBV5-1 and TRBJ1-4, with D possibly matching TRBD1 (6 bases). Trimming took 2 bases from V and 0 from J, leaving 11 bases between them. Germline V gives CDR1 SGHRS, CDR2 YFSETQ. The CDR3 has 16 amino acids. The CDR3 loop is CASSFGQSATNEKLFF. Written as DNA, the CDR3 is TGCGCCAGCAGCTTCGGACAGTCAGCAACTAATGAAAAACTGTTTTTT.

CDR3 coding DNA: TGCGCCAGCAGCTTCTCGCGGGGGCCCTACGAGCAGTACTTC. It translates to CASSFSRGPYEQYF. This chain links TRBV5-1 with TRBJ2-7, with D perhaps matching TRBD2 (7 bases). The length of the CDR3 is 14 residues. V was clipped by 2 bases and J by 2 bases, with 11 bases between them. CDR1 is SGHRS and CDR2 is YFSETQ in the germline V gene. Using reference TRBV5-1 and TRBJ2-7 for the parts outside the CDR3, the full variable domain is KAGVTQTPRYLIKTRGQQVTLSCSPISGHRSVSWYQQTPGQGLQFLFEYFSETQRNKGNFPGRFSGRQFSNSRSEMNVSTLELGDSALYLCASSFSRGPYEQYFGPGTRLTVT.

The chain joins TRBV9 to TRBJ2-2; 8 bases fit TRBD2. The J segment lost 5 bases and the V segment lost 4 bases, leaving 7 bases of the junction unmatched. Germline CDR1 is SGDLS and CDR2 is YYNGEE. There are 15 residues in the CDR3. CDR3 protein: CASSTGLAGTGELFF. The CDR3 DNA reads TGTGCCAGCAGCACCGGACTAGCTGGGACCGGGGAGCTGTTTTTT.

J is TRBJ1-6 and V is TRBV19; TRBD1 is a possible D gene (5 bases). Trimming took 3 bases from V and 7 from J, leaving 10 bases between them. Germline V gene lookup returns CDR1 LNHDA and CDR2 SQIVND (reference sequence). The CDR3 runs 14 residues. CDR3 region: CASSIGGRNSPLHF. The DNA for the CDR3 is TGTGCCAGTAGTATCGGGGGGAGGAATTCACCCCTCCACTTT. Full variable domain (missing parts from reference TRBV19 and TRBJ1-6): DGGITQSPKYLFRKEGQNVTLSCEQNLNHDAMYWYRQDPGQGLRLIYYSQIVNDFQKGDIAEGYSVSREKKESFPLTVTSAQKNPTAFYLCASSIGGRNSPLHFGNGTRLTVT.

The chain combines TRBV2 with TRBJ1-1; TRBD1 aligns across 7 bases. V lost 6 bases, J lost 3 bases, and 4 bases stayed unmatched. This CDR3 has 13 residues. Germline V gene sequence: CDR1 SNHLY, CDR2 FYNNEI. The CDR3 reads CASSVDRDTEAFF. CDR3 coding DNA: TGTGCCAGCAGCGTCGACAGGGACACTGAAGCTTTCTTT.

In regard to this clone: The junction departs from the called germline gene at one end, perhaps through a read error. The CDR3 sequence is CASSHPIGQGATYNSPLHF. For the CDR3, the DNA is TGTGCTAGCAGCCACCCCATCGGACAGGGGGCGACTTATAATTCACCCCTCCACTTT. The chain couples TRBV7-7 to TRBJ1-6; 11 positions agree with TRBD1. The germline CDR1 and CDR2 sequences are SSHAT and FNYEAQ (reference sequence). The length of the CDR3 is 19 residues.

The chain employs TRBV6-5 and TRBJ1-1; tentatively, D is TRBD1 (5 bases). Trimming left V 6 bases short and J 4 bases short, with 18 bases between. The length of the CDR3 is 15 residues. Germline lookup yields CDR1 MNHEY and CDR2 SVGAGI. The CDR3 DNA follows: TGTGCCAGCAGCCGAGGCGGCCAGGGACTCACTGAAGCTTTCTTT. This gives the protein CASSRGGQGLTEAFF.

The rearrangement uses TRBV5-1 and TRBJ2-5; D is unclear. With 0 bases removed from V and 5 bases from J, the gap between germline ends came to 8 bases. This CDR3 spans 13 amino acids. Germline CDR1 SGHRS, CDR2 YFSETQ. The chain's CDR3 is CASSLDVEETQYF. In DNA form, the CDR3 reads TGCGCCAGCAGCTTGGACGTGGAGGAGACCCAGTACTTC.

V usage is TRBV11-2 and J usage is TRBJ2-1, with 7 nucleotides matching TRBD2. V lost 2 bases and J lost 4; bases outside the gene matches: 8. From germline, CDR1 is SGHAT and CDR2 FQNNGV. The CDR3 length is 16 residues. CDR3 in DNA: TGTGCCAGCAGCTTATATGTTGGGAGGGCTTACAATGAGCAGTTCTTC. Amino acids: CASSLYVGRAYNEQFF.

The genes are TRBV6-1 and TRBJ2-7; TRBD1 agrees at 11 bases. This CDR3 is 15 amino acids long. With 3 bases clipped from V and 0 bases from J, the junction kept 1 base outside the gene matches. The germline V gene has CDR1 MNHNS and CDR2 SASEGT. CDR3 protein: CASSDGQGASYEQYF. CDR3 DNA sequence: TGTGCCAGCAGTGACGGACAGGGGGCCTCCTACGAGCAGTACTTC.

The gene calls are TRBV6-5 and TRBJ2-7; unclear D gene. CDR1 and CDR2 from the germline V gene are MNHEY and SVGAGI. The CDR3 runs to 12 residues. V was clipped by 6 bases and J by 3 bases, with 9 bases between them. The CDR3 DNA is TGTGCCAGCAGGGAGTACGGCTACGAGCAGTACTTC. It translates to CASREYGYEQYF.

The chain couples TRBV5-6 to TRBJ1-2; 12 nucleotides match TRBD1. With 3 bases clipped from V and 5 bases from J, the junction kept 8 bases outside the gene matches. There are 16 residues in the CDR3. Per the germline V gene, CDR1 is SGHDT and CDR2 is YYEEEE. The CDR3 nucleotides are TGTGCCAGCAGCTCCGGGACAGGGGGCATCGGGTATGGCTACACCTTC. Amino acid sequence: CASSSGTGGIGYGYTF. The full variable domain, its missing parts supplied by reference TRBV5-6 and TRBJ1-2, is DAGVTQSPTHLIKTRGQQVTLRCSPKSGHDTVSWYQQALGQGPQFIFQYYEEEERQRGNFPDRFSGHQFPNYSSELNVNALLLGDSALYLCASSSGTGGIGYGYTFGSGTRLTVV.

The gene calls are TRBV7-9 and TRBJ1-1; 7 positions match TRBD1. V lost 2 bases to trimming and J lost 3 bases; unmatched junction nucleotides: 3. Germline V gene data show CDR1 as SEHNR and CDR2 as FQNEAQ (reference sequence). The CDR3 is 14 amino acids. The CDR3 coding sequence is TGTGCCAGCAGCTTACAGGGGGAGGACACTGAAGCTTTCTTT. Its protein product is CASSLQGEDTEAFF. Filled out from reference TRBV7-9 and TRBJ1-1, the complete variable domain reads DTGVSQNPRHKITKRGQNVTFRCDPISEHNRLYWYRQTLGQGPEFLTYFQNEAQLEKSRLLSDRFSAERPKGSFSTLEIQRTEQGDSAMYLCASSLQGEDTEAFFGQGTRLTVV.

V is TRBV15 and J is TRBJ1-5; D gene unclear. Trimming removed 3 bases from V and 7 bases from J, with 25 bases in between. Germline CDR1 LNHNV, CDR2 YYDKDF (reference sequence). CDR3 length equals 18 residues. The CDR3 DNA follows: TGTGCCACCAGCAGGCCCACCGGGGTGGGCAGGTCCGAACAGCCCCAGCATTTT. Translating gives CATSRPTGVGRSEQPQHF. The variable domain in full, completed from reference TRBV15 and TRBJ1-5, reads DAMVIQNPRYQVTQFGKPVTLSCSQTLNHNVMYWYQQKSSQAPKLLFHYYDKDFNNEADTPDNFQSRRPNTSFCFLDIRSPGLGDTAMYLCATSRPTGVGRSEQPQHFGDGTRLSIL.

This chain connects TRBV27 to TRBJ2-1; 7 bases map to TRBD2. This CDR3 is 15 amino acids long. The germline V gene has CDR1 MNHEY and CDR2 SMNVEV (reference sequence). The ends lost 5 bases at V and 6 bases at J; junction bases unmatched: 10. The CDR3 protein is CASSTDLTSVNEQFF. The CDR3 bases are TGTGCCAGCAGTACCGACTTAACTAGCGTCAATGAGCAGTTCTTC.

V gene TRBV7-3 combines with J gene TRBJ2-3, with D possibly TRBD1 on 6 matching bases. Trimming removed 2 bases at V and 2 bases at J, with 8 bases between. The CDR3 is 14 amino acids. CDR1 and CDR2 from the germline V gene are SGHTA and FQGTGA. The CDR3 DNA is TGTGCCAGCAGCTTACAGGGGACCACAGATACGCAGTATTTT. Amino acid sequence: CASSLQGTTDTQYF. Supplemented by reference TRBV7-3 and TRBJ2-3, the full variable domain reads GAGVSQTPSNKVTEKGKYVELRCDPISGHTALYWYRQSLGQGPEFLIYFQGTGAADDSGLPNDRFFAVRPEGSVSTLKIQRTERGDSAVYLCASSLQGTTDTQYFGPGTRLTVL.

The DNA for the CDR3 is TGTGCCAGCAGGGAGGGTGACTATGGCTACACCTTC. Protein: CASREGDYGYTF. This chain connects TRBV6-5 to TRBJ1-2; D remains unclear. CDR1 MNHEY and CDR2 SVGAGI come from the germline V gene. The CDR3 loop spans 12 amino acids. Trimming removed 6 bases at V and 3 bases at J, with 8 bases between.

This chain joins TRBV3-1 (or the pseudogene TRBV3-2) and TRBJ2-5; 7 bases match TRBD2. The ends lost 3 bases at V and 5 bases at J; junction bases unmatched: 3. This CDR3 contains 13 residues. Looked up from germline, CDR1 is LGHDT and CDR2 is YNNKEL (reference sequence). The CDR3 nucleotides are TGTGCCAGCAGCCAGGCTAGCGGCGAGACCCAGTACTTC. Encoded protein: CASSQASGETQYF.

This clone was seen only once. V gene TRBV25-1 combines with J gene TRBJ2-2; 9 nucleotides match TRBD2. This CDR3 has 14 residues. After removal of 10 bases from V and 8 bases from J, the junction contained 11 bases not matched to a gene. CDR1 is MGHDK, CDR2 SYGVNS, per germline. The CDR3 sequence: CATIPSGARGELFF. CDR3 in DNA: TGTGCCACCATTCCTAGCGGGGCTCGGGGGGAGCTGTTTTTT. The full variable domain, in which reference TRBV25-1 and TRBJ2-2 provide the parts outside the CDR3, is EADIYQTPRYLVIGTGKKITLECSQTMGHDKMYWYQQDPGMELHLIHYSYGVNSTEKGDLSSESTVSRIRTEHFPLTLESARPSHTSQYLCATIPSGARGELFFGEGSRLTVL.

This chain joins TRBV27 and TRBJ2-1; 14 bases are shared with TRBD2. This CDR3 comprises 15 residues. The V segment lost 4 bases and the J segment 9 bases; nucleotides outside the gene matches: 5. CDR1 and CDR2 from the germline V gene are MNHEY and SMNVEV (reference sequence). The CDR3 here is CASSSGTSGGGEQFF. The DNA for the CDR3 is TGTGCCAGCAGTTCGGGGACTAGCGGGGGTGGTGAGCAGTTCTTC.

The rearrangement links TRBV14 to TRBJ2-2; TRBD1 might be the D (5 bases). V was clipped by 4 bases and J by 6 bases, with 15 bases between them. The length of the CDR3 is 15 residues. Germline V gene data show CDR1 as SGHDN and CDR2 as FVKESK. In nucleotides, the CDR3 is TGTGCCAGCAGCCCAAGGTTAGGGGCCCCCGGGGAGCTGTTTTTT. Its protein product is CASSPRLGAPGELFF.